Listed below are T cell receptor beta chains from one sample, sequenced in a study of T cells of healthy individuals. One entry per CDR3 protein results from TCRdb running MiXCR on the 5' RACE reads. The sample lists fewer than 70,000 distinct CDR3 sequences, roughly 15% occurring once. The receptors here all came from a human donor in good health. CDR3s include the opening cysteine and the closing phenylalanine or tryptophan. Fields, in order: V gene, D gene, J gene, clone size, CDR3 protein, CDR3 DNA. D genes are given only for firm matches. Some rows have no size entry. The others give once, few or many, or a class for an expanded clone.

TRBV27,-,TRBJ2-7,-,CASTPDSHSFEQYF,TGTGCCAGCACCCCGGACTCACATTCTTTCGAGCAGTACTTC
TRBV7-2,TRBD2,TRBJ2-5,many,CASSRGTSGADPQETQYF,TGTGCCAGCAGCCGAGGGACTAGCGGGGCAGACCCTCAAGAGACCCAGTACTTC
TRBV7-2,TRBD2,TRBJ2-5,-,CASSFPAGGQETQYF,TGTGCCAGCAGCTTCCCAGCGGGGGGGCAAGAGACCCAGTACTTC
TRBV7-9,TRBD1,TRBJ1-6,many,CASSAGQGGSPLHF,TGTGCCAGCAGCGCTGGACAGGGGGGATCACCCCTCCACTTT
TRBV6-6,TRBD1,TRBJ2-5,-,CASSSQGAGETQYF,TGTGCCAGCAGTTCACAGGGGGCGGGTGAGACCCAGTACTTC
TRBV7-9,TRBD1,TRBJ2-5,-,CASSTMDRDRETQYF,TGTGCCAGCAGCACAATGGACAGGGATAGAGAGACCCAGTACTTC
TRBV6-4,TRBD2,TRBJ2-3,few,CASSDGTSGTQYF,TGTGCCAGCAGTGACGGGACTAGTGGTACGCAGTATTTT
TRBV29-1,TRBD2,TRBJ2-3,many,CSVPSGSTDTQYF,TGCAGCGTGCCTAGCGGGAGCACAGATACGCAGTATTTT
TRBV4-3,-,TRBJ1-1,-,CASSQEGRDTEAFF,TGCGCCAGCAGCCAAGAAGGCCGGGACACTGAAGCTTTCTTT
TRBV24-1,-,TRBJ2-7,many,CATSDILAKGKTYEQYF,TGTGCCACCAGTGATATCCTAGCAAAGGGTAAAACCTACGAGCAGTACTTC
TRBV20-1,TRBD2,TRBJ2-5,many,CSARDLAGGETQYF,TGCAGTGCTAGAGATCTGGCGGGGGGAGAGACCCAGTACTTC
TRBV6-2/TRBV6-3,-,TRBJ2-2,few,CASSSRDINTGELFF,TGTGCCAGCAGTTCCCGAGACATTAACACCGGGGAGCTGTTTTTT
TRBV10-3,-,TRBJ2-4,-,CAISESIPIAKNIQYF,TGTGCCATCAGTGAGTCGATTCCTATAGCCAAAAACATTCAGTACTTC
TRBV12-5,TRBD2,TRBJ2-1,many,CASGLRPMLAGGPVYNEQFF,TGTGCTAGTGGTTTGAGGCCGATGCTAGCGGGAGGGCCGGTGTACAATGAGCAGTTCTTC
TRBV4-3,-,TRBJ2-2,many,CASSQGQRTGELFF,TGCGCCAGCAGCCAAGGCCAGAGGACCGGGGAGCTGTTTTTT
TRBV10-3,TRBD2,TRBJ2-1,many,CATGPSGDYNEQFF,TGTGCCACCGGACCTAGCGGAGACTACAATGAGCAGTTCTTC
TRBV7-9,-,TRBJ2-3,few,CASEDYPDTQYF,TGTGCCAGCGAAGACTACCCAGATACGCAGTATTTT
TRBV3-1,-,TRBJ2-5,-,CASSQGIAWEETQYF,TGTGCCAGCAGCCAAGGGATAGCGTGGGAAGAGACCCAGTACTTC
TRBV7-9,-,TRBJ2-5,-,CASSLGPGLQETQYF,TGTGCCAGCAGCTTAGGGCCCGGGCTCCAAGAGACCCAGTACTTC
TRBV7-6,TRBD2,TRBJ2-7,-,CASSALPPLAGTSYEQYF,TGTGCCAGCAGCGCCCTTCCTCCACTAGCGGGGACCTCCTACGAGCAGTACTTC
TRBV29-1,-,TRBJ2-1,many,CSVTYNEQFF,TGCAGCGTGACCTACAATGAGCAGTTCTTC
TRBV6-2/TRBV6-3,TRBD1,TRBJ2-7,-,CASRTEGQGAAYEQYF,TGTGCCAGCAGAACGGAGGGACAGGGGGCCGCGTACGAGCAGTACTTC
TRBV12-3/TRBV12-4,-,TRBJ1-5,-,CASSPYGQLAGNQPQHF,TGTGCCAGCAGTCCGTACGGACAGTTAGCGGGCAATCAGCCCCAGCATTTT
TRBV5-1,-,TRBJ1-1,-,CASSRELDGNTEAFF,TGCGCCAGCAGTCGGGAATTGGACGGGAACACTGAAGCTTTCTTT
TRBV20-1,TRBD1,TRBJ2-4,few,CSARQGATKNIQYF,TGCAGTGCCAGACAGGGGGCTACCAAAAACATTCAGTACTTC
TRBV6-6,-,TRBJ2-1,-,CASSTVKEQFF,TGTGCCAGCAGCACCGTGAAGGAGCAGTTCTTC
TRBV9,-,TRBJ2-3,few,CASSGTTRLTDTQYF,TGTGCCAGCAGCGGGACTACCAGACTCACAGATACGCAGTATTTT
TRBV5-4,-,TRBJ2-3,few,CASSLASGLTTDTQYF,TGTGCCAGCAGCTTGGCGTCCGGACTCACCACAGATACGCAGTATTTT
TRBV10-3,-,TRBJ2-3,-,CAIEDEASTDTQYF,TGTGCCATCGAGGACGAAGCTAGCACAGATACGCAGTATTTT
TRBV3-1,-,TRBJ2-7,-,CASSQDRRVGYEQYF,TGTGCCAGCAGCCAAGATCGACGGGTGGGGTACGAGCAGTACTTC
TRBV7-2,-,TRBJ1-5,once,CASSLVGYGQPQHF,TGTGCCAGCAGCTTAGTAGGGTATGGTCAGCCCCAGCATTTT
TRBV11-1,-,TRBJ2-5,many,CASRLTGLTETQYF,TGTGCCAGCAGATTGACCGGCCTCACGGAGACCCAGTACTTC
TRBV5-1,-,TRBJ1-2,many,CASSLVPGNYGYTF,TGCGCCAGCAGCTTGGTTCCGGGAAACTATGGCTACACCTTC
TRBV20-1,TRBD2,TRBJ2-3,many,CSAREIAGSTDTQYF,TGCAGTGCTAGAGAAATAGCGGGGAGCACAGATACGCAGTATTTT
TRBV6-2/TRBV6-3,TRBD2,TRBJ2-7,many,CASNQGGRTSYEQYF,TGTGCCAGCAATCAGGGCGGGAGGACCTCCTACGAGCAGTACTTC
TRBV4-3,-,TRBJ1-6,many,CASSQDRDLNSPLHF,TGCGCCAGCAGCCAAGATCGGGATCTGAATTCACCCCTCCACTTT
TRBV3-1,-,TRBJ1-2,-,CASSQVWRHGYNF,TGTGCCAGCAGCCAAGTATGGAGGCACGGCTACAACTTC
TRBV6-2/TRBV6-3,TRBD1,TRBJ1-5,-,CASRDRGHQPQHF,TGTGCCAGCCGGGACAGGGGGCATCAGCCCCAGCATTTT
TRBV11-2,-,TRBJ2-2,many,CASSLTGELFF,TGTGCCAGCAGCTTAACCGGGGAGCTGTTTTTT
TRBV10-3,-,TRBJ1-1,many,CAISESLVLNTEAFF,TGTGCCATCAGTGAGTCGTTAGTCTTGAACACTGAAGCTTTCTTT
TRBV7-2,TRBD1,TRBJ1-2,few,CASSLDGTGGFYYGYTF,TGTGCCAGCAGCTTAGATGGGACAGGGGGCTTTTACTATGGCTACACCTTC
TRBV5-1,-,TRBJ2-1,-,CASSRTGGSSYNEQFF,TGCGCCAGCAGCCGGACAGGCGGGAGCTCCTACAATGAGCAGTTCTTC
TRBV7-9,-,TRBJ2-7,few,CASSLDSAYEQYF,TGTGCCAGCAGTTTAGACTCGGCCTACGAGCAGTACTTC
TRBV20-1,TRBD2,TRBJ2-1,many,CSATGLAGGRPEQFF,TGCAGTGCTACGGGACTAGCGGGGGGCCGACCTGAGCAGTTCTTC
TRBV29-1,-,TRBJ2-5,many,CSVAPVEETQYF,TGCAGCGTTGCCCCTGTCGAAGAGACCCAGTACTTC
TRBV5-1,TRBD1,TRBJ1-2,-,CASSLATGDYGYTF,TGCGCCAGCAGCTTGGCCACAGGGGACTATGGCTACACCTTC
TRBV6-2/TRBV6-3,-,TRBJ2-6,many,CASSLDRTGANVLTF,TGTGCCAGCAGCCTGGATAGAACTGGGGCCAACGTCCTGACTTTC
TRBV6-2/TRBV6-3,TRBD2,TRBJ2-1,-,CASSSGGLAYNEQFF,TGTGCCAGCAGCTCAGGAGGACTAGCCTACAATGAGCAGTTCTTC
TRBV20-1,TRBD2,TRBJ2-2,many,CSATPPGGGNTGELFF,TGCAGTGCTACCCCCCCGGGCGGGGGAAACACCGGGGAGCTGTTTTTT
TRBV15,-,TRBJ1-6,few,CATSRIRESSPLHF,TGTGCCACCAGCAGAATAAGGGAGAGTTCACCCCTCCACTTT
TRBV20-1,TRBD2,TRBJ2-1,few,CSASSGGLNEQFF,TGCAGTGCTAGTAGCGGGGGGTTAAATGAGCAGTTCTTC
TRBV6-2/TRBV6-3,-,TRBJ1-2,-,CASSYSKGRTNYGYTF,TGTGCCAGCAGTTACTCGAAGGGCAGGACCAACTATGGCTACACCTTC
TRBV5-1,-,TRBJ2-1,-,CASSEQGSSYNEQFF,TGCGCCAGCAGCGAACAGGGTAGCTCCTACAATGAGCAGTTCTTC